This TCR beta chain was captured by sequencing in a study of T cell repertoires in cytomegalovirus infection. Study summary: The authors relied on CMV epitopes, both recently identified HLA-C-restricted and well-studied HLA-B-restricted. Public TCR beta signatures provided an indication of both CMV infection and a matching HLA type.

About this clonotype: Its cognate antigen is unknown.

TCRdb ran MiXCR on the reads and lists one entry per CDR3 protein. Among 750,000 to 950,000 distinct CDR3 sequences, 29% were seen once, and the ten largest hold approximately 14%. The CDR3 loop spans 16 amino acids. V dropped 5 bases and J dropped 6; count of bases not matched to a gene: 7. Germline V CDR1 and CDR2: SGHTA, FQGNSA. The input for sequencing was cultured CD8+ T cells from PBMCs, taken from culture after CMV antigen stimulation. The TCR originated in a human donor in good health (CMV status not recorded). Some clones in this sample may be carry-over from other donors' samples. V and J are TRBV7-2 and TRBJ2-3, with 14 bases fitting TRBD2. The CDR3 nucleotides read TGTGCCAGCAGCGTCCGACTAGCGGGGGGGGATGATACGCAGTATTTT. Protein sequence: CASSVRLAGGDDTQYF.